This T cell receptor (beta chain) was retrieved from a study of tumor-infiltrating lymphocytes in primary liver carcinoma (TCRdb year 2017). Background on the whole study: Of the five patients (three men and two women, aged 30 to 69 years), four had hepatocellular carcinoma and one had combined HCC and intrahepatic cholangiocarcinoma. The five patients had tumors staged T1-T3 N0M0, with maximum diameters ranging from about 4 to 11 cm. Roughly 3.65 to 8 million productive TCRbeta reads were obtained per sample, and no significant difference in read depth was found between tissue types. Across five regions of each liver tumor, along with adjacent normal tissue and blood, the study brought together TCRbeta repertoire sequencing, expression microarrays and whole-exome sequencing. A total of roughly 35 specimens from 5 patients went through TCRbeta repertoire sequencing, namely 25 tumor regions, 5 adjacent noncancerous liver tissues and 5 peripheral blood samples. The 25 or so tumor region samples were profiled with Agilent mRNA microarrays so that TCRbeta repertoire diversity could be related to the local molecular phenotype. High reproducibility was observed for the technical replicate repertoires, with mean shared-clone rates approximately 0.9 and correlation coefficients above 0.95.

A remark on this clonotype: Its antigen is unknown. One end of the junction does not line up with germline, which may come from a read error.

TCRbeta-specific cDNA was reverse-transcribed from about 520 ng total RNA using a constant-region primer and ProtoScript II reverse transcriptase. The TCRbeta libraries were prepared through three rounds of nested multiplex PCR following a slightly modified ARM-PCR procedure. Multiplex TRBV1-TRBV30 forward primers and a Cbeta reverse primer were used in the first two PCR rounds, each of which was run for approximately 9 cycles. Sample barcodes and Illumina adapters were added in a final 25-cycle PCR using Deep VentR polymerase. Before sequencing, amplicons between 200 and 500 bp were purified from gel using a QIAquick gel extraction kit. TCRbeta amplicons were sequenced on an Illumina HiSeq 2500 with 250-bp paired-end reads. Turning to the authors' computational methods: Trimmomatic v0.33 was used to quality-trim the reads, and FLASH v1.2.11 was used to merge paired reads so that full CDR3 sequences could be recovered. V, D and J germline segments were assigned to the rearranged TCRbeta sequences using MiGEC v1.2.1b. Clonotype statistics and Shannon-Wiener diversity indices were calculated with VDJtools v1.0.0. Except for diversity analysis, only the 250 most abundant clonotypes of each sample were used in subsequent analyses to reduce sampling bias. In TCRdb, the public reads were trimmed at Q25 with fastp and aligned with MiXCR, with productive beta chains retained. CDR3 protein sequences are deduplicated, and each keeps its most common genes and DNA. These V and J calls are TCRdb output, not the study's own analysis. The sample table holds about 190,000 distinct CDR3 sequences, of which roughly 80% were seen once. The top ten hold 15% to 20% of the sample.

Without any cell sorting, total RNA and DNA were co-extracted from roughly 21-30 mg of bulk tissue using the AllPrep DNA/RNA mini kit. Between November 2015 and March 2016, five patients in China with histopathologically diagnosed primary liver carcinoma had surgical resection. Chronic HBV infection was present in the patients, and the patients were treatment-naive at sampling. Five spatially separated regions were sampled from each tumor: the superior, inferior, left-lateral and right-lateral poles, plus the tumor centre. More than 75% viable tumor cells were found by histology in every tumor sample. Each fresh piece of tumor and adjacent tissue was cut in two, with one half stored in RNAlater at -80 degrees C and the other half sent for histology. From its cysteine to its phenylalanine, the CDR3 spans 13 amino acids. Only the CDR3 part of the read is kept: 39 bases, read in frame from the first base. The germline V gene gives CDR1 as SGHDT and CDR2 as YYEEEE.

What the authors observed across the whole study: Only about 8-25% of top clones were found in all five regions of a tumor, suggesting spatial heterogeneity of tumor-infiltrating T cells. Since the samples were bulk and unsorted, there was no way to compare CD4+ and CD8+ T cell repertoires. Because only the TCR beta chain was sequenced and unpaired alpha chains were not captured, true repertoire diversity is likely underestimated. The top 250 clones accounted for a significantly greater share of the repertoire in tumors than in blood (p = 0.039). Pairs of tumor regions showed greater repertoire overlap (mean about 35%) than tumor-adjacent pairs (17%) or tumor-blood pairs (about 15%), which is consistent with antigen-driven expansion. The study included only 4 to 6 patients, and the authors note findings should be validated in a larger study.

The chain is assembled from TRBV5-6 and TRBJ1-2; too little of a D gene remains to name it. The sequence came from a middle-aged man with primary liver carcinoma and hepatitis B virus infection. Sequenced: tumor tissue from primary liver carcinoma. This receptor carries the CDR3 CACSLKANHGYTF. The DNA sequence follows: TGTGCCTGCAGCTTGAAAGCAAACCATGGCTACACCTTC.